The source of this T cell receptor beta chain is a study of blood T cell repertoires in COVID-19. Study summary: Nucleic acid was either cDNA or gDNA, and it came from T cells, B-cell-depleted T cells, or PBMCs.

As originally analysed: Estimation of nucleated cell counts was performed using reference gene primer amplification. Data came from immunoSEQ multiplex PCR; TCRdb stores just in-frame clones and leaves some out. V and J calls plus clone size are reproduced from that table; the DNA served to infer D and trimming. Among 200,000 to 300,000 clones, about 91% were seen once, and the ten largest hold under 2.5%. The ends were cut back, 1 base at V and 6 bases at J, with 16 bases in the middle. Germline V CDR1 and CDR2: KGHDR, SFDVKD. This CDR3 is built from 16 residues. This clonotype was obtained from a woman in her thirties or forties with acute COVID-19. The sequenced sample consisted of PBMCs or T cells enriched from blood (not recorded which). The rearrangement joins TRBV24-1 to TRBJ2-3, with a possible D match to TRBD2 (6 bases). The CDR3 bases are TGTGCCACCAGTGATTTCGGGCAGGGAGGCTGGGATACGCAGTATTTT. Its protein is CATSDFGQGGWDTQYF.